The sequence of this TCR delta chain was determined in a study of gamma-delta chains in newborns, infants, children. At the level of the study: Polyclonal expansion of innate γδ T cells after birth follows microbial exposure.

TCRdb reapplied CATT to the reads. This table has 4,000 to 6,000 delta-chain clones, 3% to 3.5% appearing once. This CDR3 contains 18 residues. The V and J ends lost 4 bases and 8 bases, in that order; junction bases with no gene match: 13. The V gene's germline CDR1 is GEAIGNYY and CDR2 EKD. This chain connects TRDV2 to TRDJ3; 10 nucleotides agree with TRDD3. The material sequenced was blood. The sequence came from a child who was a newborn, infant or young child, either healthy, febrile or measles-vaccinated (not recorded which). The CDR3 DNA reads TGTGCCTGTGATGTACTGGGGGATGGTAGAAGAAACACCCGACAGATGTTTTTC. Its translation: CACDVLGDGRRNTRQMFF.